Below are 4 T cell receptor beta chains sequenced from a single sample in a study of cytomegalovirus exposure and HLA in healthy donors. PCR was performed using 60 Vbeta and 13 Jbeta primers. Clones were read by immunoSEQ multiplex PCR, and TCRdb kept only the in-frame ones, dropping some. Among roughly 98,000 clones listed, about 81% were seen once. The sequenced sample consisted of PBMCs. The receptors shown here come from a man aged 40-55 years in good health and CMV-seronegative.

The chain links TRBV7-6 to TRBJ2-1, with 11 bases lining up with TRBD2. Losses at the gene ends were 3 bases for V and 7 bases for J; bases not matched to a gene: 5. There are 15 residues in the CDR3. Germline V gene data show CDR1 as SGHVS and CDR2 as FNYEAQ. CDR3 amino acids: CASSFLAGGMNEQFF. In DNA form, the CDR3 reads TGTGCCAGCAGCTTTCTAGCGGGGGGAATGAATGAGCAGTTCTTC.

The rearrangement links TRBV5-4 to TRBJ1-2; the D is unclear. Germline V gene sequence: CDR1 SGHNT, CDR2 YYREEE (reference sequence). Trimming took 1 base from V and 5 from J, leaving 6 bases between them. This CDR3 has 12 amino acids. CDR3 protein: CASSLRGYGYTF. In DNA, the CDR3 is TGTGCCAGCAGCTTGCGAGGGTATGGCTACACCTTC. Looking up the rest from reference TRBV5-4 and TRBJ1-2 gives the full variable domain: ETGVTQSPTHLIKTRGQQVTLRCSSQSGHNTVSWYQQALGQGPQFIFQYYREEENGRGNFPPRFSGLQFPNYSSELNVNALELDDSALYLCASSLRGYGYTFGSGTRLTVV.

The CDR3 region has the DNA TGCAGCGTTGAAGACGGGAAGAGCGATGGCTACACCTTC. As protein: CSVEDGKSDGYTF. V gene TRBV29-1 combines with J gene TRBJ1-2, with no clear D. The CDR3 totals 13 residues. CDR1 and CDR2 from the germline V gene are SQVTM and ANQGSEA. Trimming stripped 0 bases from V and 6 bases from J, with 11 bases between.

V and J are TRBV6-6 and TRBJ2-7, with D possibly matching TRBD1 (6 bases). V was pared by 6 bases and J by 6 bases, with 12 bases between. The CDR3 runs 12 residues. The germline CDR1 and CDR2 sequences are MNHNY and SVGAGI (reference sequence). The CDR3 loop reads CASRNRDLEQYF. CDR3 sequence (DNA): TGTGCCAGCAGAAACAGGGATCTCGAGCAGTACTTC.